A selection of T cell receptor beta chains follows, all from one sample in a study of T-cell memory formation after mild COVID-19. TCRdb processed the 5' RACE reads anew with MiXCR; each CDR3 protein has one entry. Here the sample spans roughly 300,000 distinct CDR3 sequences, roughly 16% being singletons. Material: PBMCs or a T cell subset sorted from them (not recorded which). Every receptor here comes from a man between 18 and 29 years old who had mild COVID-19 (a few samples of this study predate the infection). Cell type and time point are not known. Each CDR3 is given with its conserved first and last residue. D genes are given only for firm matches. The size of a clone is reported for some rows only, either as once, few or many, or as a class for expanded clones.

v_call	clone_size	cdr3_length	j_call	d_call	cdr3_aa	cdr3_nt
TRBV4-1	.	15	TRBJ2-3	.	CASSQDNGAGDTQYF	TGCGCCAGCAGCCAAGATAACGGGGCCGGAGATACGCAGTATTTT
TRBV7-2	.	15	TRBJ1-4	TRBD1	CASSSTGERNEKLFF	TGTGCCAGCAGCTCGACAGGGGAGCGTAATGAAAAACTGTTTTTT
TRBV12-3/TRBV12-4	few	11	TRBJ2-4	.	CASSPRTVQYF	TGTGCCAGCAGTCCCCGGACAGTTCAGTACTTC
TRBV28	few	15	TRBJ1-5	TRBD1	CASSAPRTGRQPQHF	TGTGCCAGCAGTGCGCCCCGGACAGGGAGACAGCCCCAGCATTTT
TRBV6-6	.	15	TRBJ2-2	TRBD2	CASLGSGGATGELFF	TGTGCCAGCCTAGGGTCGGGGGGTGCCACCGGGGAGCTGTTTTTT
TRBV7-2	many	15	TRBJ2-7	TRBD2	CASSLRRGGPYEQYF	TGTGCCAGCAGCTTGAGACGGGGGGGCCCCTACGAGCAGTACTTC
TRBV20-1	.	14	TRBJ2-7	.	CSVRRGREADEQYF	TGCAGTGTCAGGAGGGGCAGGGAGGCTGACGAGCAGTACTTC
TRBV6-2/TRBV6-3	.	11	TRBJ1-1	.	CATGGGTEAFF	TGTGCCACCGGAGGGGGCACTGAAGCTTTCTTT
TRBV6-5	.	14	TRBJ2-3	.	CASSSLAGTDTQYF	TGTGCCAGCAGTTCTTTAGCGGGCACAGATACGCAGTATTTT
TRBV5-5	.	16	TRBJ1-1	.	CASRYTWRGIGAEAFF	TGTGCCAGCAGATACACATGGAGGGGGATCGGCGCTGAAGCTTTCTTT
TRBV20-1	few	13	TRBJ1-1	.	CSARTGGDTEAFF	TGCAGTGCTCGCACCGGAGGAGACACTGAAGCTTTCTTT
TRBV30	.	15	TRBJ2-3	TRBD2	CAWRALAGRTDTQYF	TGTGCCTGGAGGGCACTAGCGGGGAGAACAGATACGCAGTATTTT
TRBV5-1	few	14	TRBJ2-3	.	CASSSGQPTDTQYF	TGCGCCAGCAGCTCCGGACAGCCTACAGATACGCAGTATTTT
TRBV11-2	.	14	TRBJ1-2	.	CASSLDRGIYGYTF	TGTGCCAGCAGCTTAGACAGGGGCATATATGGCTACACCTTC
TRBV20-1	.	12	TRBJ1-2	.	CSAKQQNYGYTF	TGCAGTGCTAAACAGCAAAACTATGGCTACACCTTC
TRBV5-1	.	16	TRBJ1-6	TRBD1	CASSLMGQENNSPLHF	TGCGCCAGCAGCTTGATGGGACAGGAGAATAATTCACCCCTCCACTTT
TRBV6-2/TRBV6-3	.	12	TRBJ1-2	.	CASSPGEYGYTF	TGTGCCAGCAGCCCGGGGGAGTATGGCTACACCTTC
TRBV7-9	.	15	TRBJ2-3	TRBD1	CASSPTGIVTDTQYF	TGTGCCAGCAGCCCGACAGGGATTGTTACAGATACGCAGTATTTT
TRBV2	few	10	TRBJ2-7	.	CASSLKEQYF	TGTGCCAGCTCCCTTAAGGAGCAGTACTTC
TRBV5-6	few	16	TRBJ2-5	.	CASSFLGQLGRETQYF	TGTGCCAGCAGCTTCCTCGGACAGTTGGGTCGGGAGACCCAGTACTTC
TRBV5-1	.	16	TRBJ2-2	TRBD2	CASSSAGAGGTGELFF	TGCGCCAGCAGCTCCGCGGGCGCGGGGGGCACCGGGGAGCTGTTTTTT
TRBV5-1	many	12	TRBJ1-1	.	CASSEVGAEAFF	TGCGCCAGCAGCGAAGTTGGGGCTGAAGCTTTCTTT
TRBV7-2	many	14	TRBJ2-7	.	CASSLDRYAYEQYF	TGTGCCAGCAGCTTAGACCGTTACGCCTACGAGCAGTACTTC
TRBV6-5	.	14	TRBJ2-1	TRBD1	CASRAGQGDNEQFF	TGTGCCAGCAGAGCCGGACAGGGGGACAATGAGCAGTTCTTC
TRBV7-9	few	16	TRBJ1-4	TRBD1	CASSFYAGGFEEKLFF	TGTGCCAGCAGCTTCTATGCAGGGGGCTTCGAAGAAAAACTGTTTTTT
TRBV7-3	many	15	TRBJ2-3	TRBD2	CASSAGTSTTDTQYF	TGTGCCAGCAGTGCCGGGACTAGCACCACAGATACGCAGTATTTT
TRBV6-2/TRBV6-3	few	14	TRBJ2-7	TRBD1	CASRRTGDVYEQYF	TGTGCCAGCAGGAGGACAGGGGACGTCTACGAGCAGTACTTC
TRBV10-3	few	12	TRBJ2-5	.	CAIGPGLETQYF	TGTGCCATCGGCCCAGGGCTTGAGACCCAGTACTTC
TRBV25-1	many	13	TRBJ2-1	.	CASSDGWANEQFF	TGTGCCAGCAGTGATGGGTGGGCGAATGAGCAGTTCTTC
TRBV20-1	few	13	TRBJ2-7	.	CSARPDNSYEQYF	TGCAGTGCTAGGCCGGACAACTCCTACGAGCAGTACTTC
TRBV15	few	18	TRBJ2-5	.	CATSRSPQVLSLQETQYF	TGTGCCACCAGCAGATCCCCACAGGTCCTTAGCCTTCAAGAGACCCAGTACTTC
TRBV7-2	.	16	TRBJ1-2	.	CASSSSRGTPAYGYTF	TGTGCCAGCAGCTCTTCCCGTGGGACGCCAGCATATGGCTACACCTTC
TRBV18	.	17	TRBJ2-1	.	CASSLVPGRFEDNEQFF	TGTGCCAGCTCGCTCGTACCGGGGAGGTTTGAGGACAATGAGCAGTTCTTC
TRBV4-1	many	14	TRBJ1-1	.	CASSQGIANTEAFF	TGCGCCAGCAGCCAAGGAATAGCGAACACTGAAGCTTTCTTT
TRBV7-2	.	12	TRBJ2-5	.	CASSARSWTQYF	TGTGCCAGCAGCGCGAGATCGTGGACCCAGTACTTC
TRBV4-1	.	17	TRBJ2-3	.	CASSQDGLALSTDTQYF	TGCGCCAGCAGCCAAGATGGCCTAGCGTTGAGCACAGATACGCAGTATTTT
TRBV3-1	once	12	TRBJ2-5	.	CASSWSGKTQYF	TGTGCCAGCAGTTGGAGTGGGAAGACCCAGTACTTC
TRBV20-1	.	16	TRBJ2-1	.	CSARGEAGPPGGEQFF	TGCAGTGCTAGAGGGGAAGCGGGCCCCCCCGGTGGTGAGCAGTTCTTC
TRBV24-1	.	12	TRBJ2-1	.	CATSGDYNEQFF	TGTGCCACCAGTGGGGACTACAATGAGCAGTTCTTC